Presented here are 5 T cell receptor beta chains from one specimen sequenced in a study of blood T cell repertoires in COVID-19. Only in-frame clones appear in the TCRdb table, and some are missing; sequencing was by immunoSEQ multiplex PCR. The sample records around 250,000 clones, approximately 85% being singletons. Specimen: PBMCs or T cells enriched from blood (not recorded which). The source of these receptors is a woman aged 45-59 years who had recovered from COVID-19.

This chain uses TRBV21-1 with TRBJ1-2. TRBV21-1 corresponds to a pseudogene. This CDR3 has 15 residues. CDR3 sequence reads: CASSPGGGPRYGYTF. CDR3 nucleotide sequence: TGTGCCAGCAGCCCCGGCGGGGGACCGAGGTATGGCTACACCTTC.

V usage is TRBV28 and J usage is TRBJ1-5; TRBD1 aligns across 7 bases. The V gene end was trimmed by 2 bases and the J gene end by 6 bases; junction bases not matched to a gene: 7. The CDR3 has 15 residues. Per the germline V gene, CDR1 is MDHEN and CDR2 is SYDVKM. The CDR3, as DNA: TGTGCCAGCAGTTTAAACAGGGGCTCAAGTCAGCCCCAGCATTTT. Translated, it gives CASSLNRGSSQPQHF. Based on the CDR3 plus reference TRBV28 and TRBJ1-5, the full variable domain is DVKVTQSSRYLVKRTGEKVFLECVQDMDHENMFWYRQDPGLGLRLIYFSYDVKMKEKGDIPEGYSVSREKKERFSLILESASTNQTSMYLCASSLNRGSSQPQHFGDGTRLSIL.

This clone has a handful of counts. The chain is built from TRBV4-1 and TRBJ1-3, with TRBD1 as a possible D gene (5 bases). V lost 1 base and J lost 4, with 14 bases in between. The CDR3 spans 16 residues. CDR1 is MGHRA, CDR2 YSYEKL, per germline. The CDR3 bases are TGCGCCAGCAGCCAAGGAGCGGGGGTGAGGGGAAACACCATATATTTT. Encoded protein: CASSQGAGVRGNTIYF.

The gene calls are TRBV19 and TRBJ1-1; the match to TRBD1 covers 10 bases. CDR3 length: 16 residues. Germline-derived CDR1 and CDR2 are LNHDA and SQIVND (reference sequence). The ends lost 1 base at V and 5 bases at J; junction bases unmatched: 7. The CDR3 here is CASSIGSGTGDTEAFF. The CDR3 DNA sequence: TGTGCCAGTAGTATAGGATCCGGGACAGGGGATACTGAAGCTTTCTTT.

CDR3 nucleotide sequence: TGTGCCAGCAGCCTTCTTATTTACAATGAGCAGTTCTTC. Its protein is CASSLLIYNEQFF. The chain uses TRBV7-9 and TRBJ2-1; D is unresolved. The germline V and J ends were trimmed by 5 bases and 4 bases, with 9 bases remaining between them. From germline, CDR1 is SEHNR and CDR2 FQNEAQ (reference sequence). There are 13 residues in the CDR3.